This TCR beta chain appears in the sequencing data of a study of human T cells and chemical hapten exposure. Germline CDR1 ENHRY, CDR2 SYGVKD. The CDR3 has 17 amino acids. V was clipped by 2 bases and J by 0 bases, with 11 bases between them. At least ten counts were recorded for this clonotype. Time point specified: pre-sensitization, week 0. Treatment here: therapeutic diphenylcyclopropenone sensitization with weekly scalp DPC. Total RNA extraction was carried out from unfractionated whole blood. TCRdb reprocessed the RACE reads with MiXCR, giving one entry per CDR3 protein. The table shows approximately 52,000 distinct CDR3 sequences, with roughly 10% occurring only once.

Sequencing was performed on whole blood, taken in connection with sensitization to the hapten diphenylcyclopropenone (DPC). This sequence originates from a woman under 40 with alopecia areata. Some clones in this sample may be carry-over from other donors' samples. The chain links TRBV10-3 to TRBJ1-6; D not certain. This chain's CDR3 is CAISEHGESSYNSPLHF. CDR3 DNA: TGTGCCATCAGTGAGCATGGGGAGAGCTCCTATAATTCACCCCTCCACTTT.